The clone carrying this TCR beta chain was observed at least ten times. In TCRdb, the 5' RACE reads were re-called with MiXCR into one record per CDR3 protein. This table holds roughly 40,000 distinct CDR3 sequences, over 2% found once. This CDR3 is built from 12 residues. Germline values: CDR1 DFQATT, CDR2 SNEGSKA (reference sequence). Between the trimmed V and J ends, which lost 4 bases and 3 bases, there was a span of 9 bases. These data are taken from a study of neurological immune-mediated disorders. The specimen sequenced was PBMCs. The chain joins TRBV20-1 to TRBJ1-1; possibly TRBD1 for D (6 bases). The TCR originated in a man aged 45 to 65 with multiple sclerosis. The CDR3 DNA is TGCAGTGCTAAACAGGGTGACACTGAAGCTTTCTTT. The encoded protein is CSAKQGDTEAFF.